A selection of T cell receptor beta chains follows, all from one sample in a study of control samples from healthy donors and cancer patients. The table came from immunoSEQ multiplex PCR; TCRdb's copy has only in-frame clones and leaves some out. The sample yields 80,000 to 100,000 clones, about nine tenths seen once. Sequenced input: blood. The receptors come from a human donor in good health. The donor label of this sample is uncertain. CDR3s include the opening cysteine and the closing phenylalanine or tryptophan. The order of the fields is CDR3 protein, CDR3 DNA, V gene, D gene, J gene, clone size. D genes are given only for firm matches. Size tells how often a clone was seen (once, few, many) or the class of an expanded clone, and some rows leave it out.

CASRTTGRKNTEAFF TGTGCCAGCAGGACGACAGGACGGAAGAACACTGAAGCTTTCTTT TRBV6-5 . TRBJ1-1 .
CASGRSGANVLTF TGTGCTAGTGGTAGGTCAGGGGCCAACGTCCTGACTTTC TRBV12-5 . TRBJ2-6 once
CASTSGQGTDTQYF TGCGCCAGCACCTCAGGACAGGGCACAGATACGCAGTATTTT TRBV5-1 TRBD1 TRBJ2-3 few
CASGPTPSAGQVYEQYF TGTGCTAGTGGCCCTACCCCCTCCGCGGGACAAGTGTACGAGCAGTACTTC TRBV12-5 . TRBJ2-7 .
CASSQDVGQAAFF TGTGCCAGCAGCCAAGACGTCGGACAGGCGGCTTTCTTT TRBV3-1/TRBV3-2 TRBD1 TRBJ1-1 .
CASSFSVRADTQYF TGTGCCAGCAGCTTCTCGGTCCGAGCAGATACGCAGTATTTT TRBV5-5 . TRBJ2-3 .
CASSPWGRSEQFF TGTGCCAGCTCACCATGGGGGAGGAGTGAGCAGTTCTTC TRBV18 . TRBJ2-1 .
CSAGDPTPNTIYF TGCAGCGCCGGGGACCCAACTCCGAACACCATATATTTT TRBV29-1 . TRBJ1-3 once
CASSLTENSPLHF TGTGCCAGCAGTCTGACAGAAAATTCACCCCTCCACTTT TRBV6-5 . TRBJ1-6 once
CASSLWDAANYGYTF TGCGCCAGCAGCTTGTGGGATGCGGCTAACTATGGCTACACCTTC TRBV5-1 . TRBJ1-2 .
CASSHPVAGTYNEQFF TGCGCCAGCAGCCATCCCGTAGCGGGGACCTACAATGAGCAGTTCTTC TRBV5-1 TRBD2 TRBJ2-1 .
CASSQVGLAGKSDEQFF TGTGCCAGCAGCCAAGTGGGCCTAGCGGGGAAATCGGATGAGCAGTTCTTC TRBV4-2 TRBD2 TRBJ2-1 once
CASSYSVHEQFF TGTGCCAGCAGTTACTCTGTCCATGAGCAGTTCTTC TRBV6-2/TRBV6-3 . TRBJ2-1 .
CASSHRESGNTIYF TGTGCCAGCAGCCACAGGGAATCTGGAAACACCATATATTTT TRBV3-1/TRBV3-2 . TRBJ1-3 .
CAISEVGADTQYF TGTGCCATCAGTGAGGTCGGCGCAGATACGCAGTATTTT TRBV10-3 . TRBJ2-3 .
CASSARTYLSTDTQYF TGTGCCAGTAGTGCCCGGACTTACTTGAGCACAGATACGCAGTATTTT TRBV19 . TRBJ2-3 .
CASSQGYNTGELFF TGTGCCAGCTCACAGGGGTATAACACCGGGGAGCTGTTTTTT TRBV9 TRBD1 TRBJ2-2 .
CASGTSADTQYF TGTGCCAGCGGGACTAGCGCAGATACGCAGTATTTT TRBV7-9 TRBD2 TRBJ2-3 few
CASTRDYGYTF TGTGCCAGTACCAGGGACTATGGCTACACCTTC TRBV19 . TRBJ1-2 .
CASSGTNEKLFF TGTGCCAGCAGTGGGACTAATGAAAAACTGTTTTTT TRBV2 . TRBJ1-4 .